This TCR beta chain was retrieved from a study of response to subunit inactivated influenza vaccine. Study-wide results and caveats: Authors suggested each seasonal influenza vaccination recruits few new T cells.

TCRdb reprocessed the RT-PCR reads via MiXCR and lists one record per CDR3 protein. The sample has roughly 700,000 distinct CDR3 sequences, 11% to 15% seen once; the top ten hold around 6.5%. For this clonotype: Its matching antigen is unknown.

V was clipped by 2 bases and J by 1 base, with 17 bases between them. The CDR3 extends over 18 amino acids. The germline gives CDR1 MDHEN, CDR2 SYDVKM. The TCR was taken from a man aged 45-65 years who received an inactivated influenza vaccine. The chain has TRBV28 and TRBJ1-4, with D perhaps matching TRBD1 (5 bases). The sample consisted of PBMCs from blood, taken 14 to 15 days before vaccination. The CDR3 region is CASSLRGFLGGTNEKLFF. In DNA form, the CDR3 reads TGTGCCAGCAGTTTAAGGGGCTTCCTAGGAGGAACTAATGAAAAACTGTTTTTT.